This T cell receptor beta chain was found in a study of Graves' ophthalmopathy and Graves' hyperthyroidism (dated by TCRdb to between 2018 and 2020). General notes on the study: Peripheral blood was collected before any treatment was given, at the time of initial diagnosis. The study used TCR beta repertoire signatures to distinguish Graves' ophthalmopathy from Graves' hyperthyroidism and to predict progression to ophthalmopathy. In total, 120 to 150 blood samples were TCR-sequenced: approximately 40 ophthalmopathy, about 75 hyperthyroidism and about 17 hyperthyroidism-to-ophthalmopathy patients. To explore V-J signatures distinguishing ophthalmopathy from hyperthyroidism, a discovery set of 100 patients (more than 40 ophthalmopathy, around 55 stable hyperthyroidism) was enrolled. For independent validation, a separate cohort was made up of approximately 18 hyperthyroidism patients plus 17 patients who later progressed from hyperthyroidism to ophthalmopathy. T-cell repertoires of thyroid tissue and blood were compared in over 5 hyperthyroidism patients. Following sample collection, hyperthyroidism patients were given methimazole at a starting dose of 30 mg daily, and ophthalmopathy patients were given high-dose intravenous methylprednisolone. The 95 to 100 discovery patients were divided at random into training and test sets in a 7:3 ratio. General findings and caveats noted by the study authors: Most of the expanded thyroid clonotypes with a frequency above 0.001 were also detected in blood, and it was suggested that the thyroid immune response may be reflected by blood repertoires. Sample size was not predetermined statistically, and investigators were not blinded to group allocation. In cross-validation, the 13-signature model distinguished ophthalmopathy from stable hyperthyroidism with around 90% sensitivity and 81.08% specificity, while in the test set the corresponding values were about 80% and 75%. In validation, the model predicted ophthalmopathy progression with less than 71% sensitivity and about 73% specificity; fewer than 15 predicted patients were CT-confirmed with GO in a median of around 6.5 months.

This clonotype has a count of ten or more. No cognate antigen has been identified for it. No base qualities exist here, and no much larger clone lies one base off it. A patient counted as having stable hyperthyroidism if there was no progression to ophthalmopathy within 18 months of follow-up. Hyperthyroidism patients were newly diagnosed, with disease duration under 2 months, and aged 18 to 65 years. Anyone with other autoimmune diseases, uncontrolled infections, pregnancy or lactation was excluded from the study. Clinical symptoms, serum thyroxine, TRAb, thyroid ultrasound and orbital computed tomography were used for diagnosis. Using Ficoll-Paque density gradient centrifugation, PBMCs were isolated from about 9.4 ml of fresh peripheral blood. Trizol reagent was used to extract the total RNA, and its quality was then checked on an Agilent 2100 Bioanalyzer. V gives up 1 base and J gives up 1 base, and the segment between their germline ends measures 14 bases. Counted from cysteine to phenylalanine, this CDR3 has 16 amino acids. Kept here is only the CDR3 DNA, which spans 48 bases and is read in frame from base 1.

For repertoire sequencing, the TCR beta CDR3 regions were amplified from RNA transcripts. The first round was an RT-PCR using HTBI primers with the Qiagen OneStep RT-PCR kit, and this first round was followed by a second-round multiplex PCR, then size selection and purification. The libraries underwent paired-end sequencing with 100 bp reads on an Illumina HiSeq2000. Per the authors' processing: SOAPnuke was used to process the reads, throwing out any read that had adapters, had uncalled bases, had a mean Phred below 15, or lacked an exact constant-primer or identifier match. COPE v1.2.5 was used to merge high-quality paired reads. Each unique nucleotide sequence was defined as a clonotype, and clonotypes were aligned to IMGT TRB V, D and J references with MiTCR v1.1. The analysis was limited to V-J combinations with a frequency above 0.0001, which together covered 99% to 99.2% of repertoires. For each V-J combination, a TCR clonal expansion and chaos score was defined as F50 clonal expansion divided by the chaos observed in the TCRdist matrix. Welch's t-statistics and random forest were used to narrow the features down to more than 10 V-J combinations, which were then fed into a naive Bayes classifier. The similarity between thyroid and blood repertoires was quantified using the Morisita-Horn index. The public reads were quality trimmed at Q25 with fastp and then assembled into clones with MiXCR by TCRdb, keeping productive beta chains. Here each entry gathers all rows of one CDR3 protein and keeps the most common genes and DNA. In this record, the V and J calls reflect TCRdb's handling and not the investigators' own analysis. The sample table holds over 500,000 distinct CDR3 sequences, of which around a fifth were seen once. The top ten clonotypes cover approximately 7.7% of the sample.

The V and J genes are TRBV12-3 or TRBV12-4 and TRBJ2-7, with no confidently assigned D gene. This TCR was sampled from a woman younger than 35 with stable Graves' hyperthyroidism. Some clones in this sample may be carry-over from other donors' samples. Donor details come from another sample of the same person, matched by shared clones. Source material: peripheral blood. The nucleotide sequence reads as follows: TGTGCCAGCAGTTTAGGGGGTCAGGAACAATCCTACGAGCAGTACTTC. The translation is CASSLGGQEQSYEQYF.